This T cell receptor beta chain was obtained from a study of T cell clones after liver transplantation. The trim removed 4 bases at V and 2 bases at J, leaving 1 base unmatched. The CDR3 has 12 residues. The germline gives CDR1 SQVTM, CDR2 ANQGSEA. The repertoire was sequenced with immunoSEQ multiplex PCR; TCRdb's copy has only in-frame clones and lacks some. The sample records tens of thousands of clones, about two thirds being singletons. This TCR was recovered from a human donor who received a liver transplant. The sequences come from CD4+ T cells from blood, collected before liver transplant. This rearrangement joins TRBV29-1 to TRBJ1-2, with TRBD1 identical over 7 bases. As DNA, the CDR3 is TGCAGCGTTGGGACAGGCAACTATGGCTACACCTTC. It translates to CSVGTGNYGYTF. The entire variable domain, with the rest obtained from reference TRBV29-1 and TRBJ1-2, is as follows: SAVISQKPSRDICQRGTSLTIQCQVDSQVTMMFWYRQQPGQSLTLIATANQGSEATYESGFVIDKFPISRPNLTFSTLTVSNMSPEDSSIYLCSVGTGNYGYTFGSGTRLTVV.